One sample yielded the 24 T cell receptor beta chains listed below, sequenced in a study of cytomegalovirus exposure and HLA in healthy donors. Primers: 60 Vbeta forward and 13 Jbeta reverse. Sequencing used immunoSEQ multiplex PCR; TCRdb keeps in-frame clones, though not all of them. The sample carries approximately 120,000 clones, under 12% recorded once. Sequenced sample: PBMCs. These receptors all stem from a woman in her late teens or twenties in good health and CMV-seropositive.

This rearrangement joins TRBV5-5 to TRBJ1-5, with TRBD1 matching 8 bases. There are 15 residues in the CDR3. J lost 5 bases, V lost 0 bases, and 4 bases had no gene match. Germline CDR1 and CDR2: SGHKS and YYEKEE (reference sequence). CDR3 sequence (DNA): TGTGCCAGCAGCTTGGACAGGGGGTATTATCAGCCCCAGCATTTT. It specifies CASSLDRGYYQPQHF.

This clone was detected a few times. The CDR3 nucleotides read TGCGCCAGCAGCCCGAGCGGGAGAGGGCAGCCCCAGCATTTT. Its translation: CASSPSGRGQPQHF. V usage is TRBV4-1 and J usage is TRBJ1-5; D unresolved. Germline CDR1 is MGHRA and CDR2 is YSYEKL. This CDR3 comprises 14 residues. V was pared by 4 bases and J by 7 bases, with 14 bases between.

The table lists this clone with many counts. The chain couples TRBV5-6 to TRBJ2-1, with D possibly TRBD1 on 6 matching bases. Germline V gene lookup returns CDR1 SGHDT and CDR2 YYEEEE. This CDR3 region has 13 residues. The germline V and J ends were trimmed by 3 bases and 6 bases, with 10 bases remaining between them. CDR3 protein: CASSWGHFNEQFF. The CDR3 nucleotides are TGTGCCAGCAGCTGGGGGCACTTCAATGAGCAGTTCTTC.

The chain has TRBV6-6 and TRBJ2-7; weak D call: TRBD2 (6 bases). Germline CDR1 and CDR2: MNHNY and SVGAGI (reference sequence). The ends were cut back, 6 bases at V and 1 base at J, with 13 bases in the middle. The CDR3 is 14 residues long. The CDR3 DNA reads TGTGCCAGCAGCCGACTCGGGGGTTCCTACGAGCAGTACTTC. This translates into CASSRLGGSYEQYF.

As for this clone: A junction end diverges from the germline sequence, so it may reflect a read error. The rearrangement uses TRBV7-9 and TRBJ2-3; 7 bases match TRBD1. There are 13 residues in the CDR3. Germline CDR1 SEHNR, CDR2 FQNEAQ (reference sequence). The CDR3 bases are TGTGCCACAACGGGGACAGACCCAGATAAGCAGTATTTT. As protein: CATTGTDPDKQYF.

The CDR3 DNA is TGTGCCAGCAGCTCGGACAGATATGGCTACACCTTC. As protein: CASSSDRYGYTF. V is TRBV5-6 and J is TRBJ1-2; a possible D gene is TRBD1 (6 bases). Germline values: CDR1 SGHDT, CDR2 YYEEEE. The CDR3 has 12 amino acids. Trimming left V 3 bases short and J 5 bases short, with 8 bases between.

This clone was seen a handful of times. This CDR3 is CASSQELSYEQYF. CDR3 sequence (DNA): TGTGCCAGCAGCCAAGAACTCTCCTACGAGCAGTACTTC. The gene calls are TRBV4-2 and TRBJ2-7; no definite D call. The CDR3 is made up of 13 amino acids. Trimming took 0 bases from V and 0 from J, leaving 3 bases between them. Looked up from germline, CDR1 is LGHNA and CDR2 is YNFKEQ.

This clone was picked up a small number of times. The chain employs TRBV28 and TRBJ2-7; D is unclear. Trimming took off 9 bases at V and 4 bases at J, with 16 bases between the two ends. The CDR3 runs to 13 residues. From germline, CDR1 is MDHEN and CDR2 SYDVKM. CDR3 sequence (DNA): TGTGCCAGTACGGTAAACCCCAAGTACGAGCAGTACTTC. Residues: CASTVNPKYEQYF.

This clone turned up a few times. CDR3 sequence reads: CAISESGLLGTPYEQYF. Written as DNA, the CDR3 is TGTGCCATCAGTGAGTCGGGTCTCTTGGGCACACCCTACGAGCAGTACTTC. The chain joins TRBV10-3 to TRBJ2-5; D not certain. The DNA end favors TRBJ2-7, so the J call may be wrong. Germline values: CDR1 ENHRY, CDR2 SYGVKD. CDR3 length equals 17 residues.

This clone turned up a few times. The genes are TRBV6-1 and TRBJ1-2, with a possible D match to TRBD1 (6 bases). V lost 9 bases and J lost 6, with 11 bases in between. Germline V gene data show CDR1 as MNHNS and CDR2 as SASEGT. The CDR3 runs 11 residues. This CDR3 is CARRGTDGYTF. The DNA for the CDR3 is TGTGCCAGAAGGGGGACCGATGGCTACACCTTC.

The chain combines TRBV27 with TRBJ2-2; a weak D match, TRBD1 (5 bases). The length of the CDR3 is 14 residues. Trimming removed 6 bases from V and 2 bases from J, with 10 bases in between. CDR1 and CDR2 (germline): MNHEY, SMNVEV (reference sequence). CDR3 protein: CASSSTVNTGELFF. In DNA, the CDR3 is TGTGCCAGCAGCTCGACAGTAAACACCGGGGAGCTGTTTTTT.

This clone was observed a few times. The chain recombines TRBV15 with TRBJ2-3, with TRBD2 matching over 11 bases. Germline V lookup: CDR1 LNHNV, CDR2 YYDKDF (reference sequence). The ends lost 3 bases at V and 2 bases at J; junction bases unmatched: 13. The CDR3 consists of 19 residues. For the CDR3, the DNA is TGTGCCACCAGCAGTGGACTAGGGCCGACTAGCGGGAACACAGATACGCAGTATTTT. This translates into CATSSGLGPTSGNTDTQYF.

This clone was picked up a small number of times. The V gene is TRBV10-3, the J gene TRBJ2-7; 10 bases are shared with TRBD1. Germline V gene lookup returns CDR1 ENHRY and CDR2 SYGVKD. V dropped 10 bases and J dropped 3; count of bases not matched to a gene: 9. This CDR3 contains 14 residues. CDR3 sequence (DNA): TGTGCCACCGGAAGAGGACAGGGGGACTACGAGCAGTACTTC. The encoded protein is CATGRGQGDYEQYF.

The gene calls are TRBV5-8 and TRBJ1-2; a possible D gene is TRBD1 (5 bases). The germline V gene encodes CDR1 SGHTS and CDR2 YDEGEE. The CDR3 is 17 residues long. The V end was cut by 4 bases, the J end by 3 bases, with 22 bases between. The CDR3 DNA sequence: TGTGCCAGCAGCCCGTCCCTCGGGGCACCGGGGGACTATGGCTACACCTTC. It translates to CASSPSLGAPGDYGYTF.

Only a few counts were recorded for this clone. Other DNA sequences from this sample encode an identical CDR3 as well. CDR3 DNA: TGTGCCAGCAGCTTAGGCCATTACAATGAGCAGTTCTTC. This gives the protein CASSLGHYNEQFF. The V and J genes are TRBV7-3 and TRBJ2-1, with D unclear. V was clipped by 2 bases and J by 4 bases, with 6 bases between them. Germline assignment: CDR1 SGHTA and CDR2 FQGTGA. The CDR3 sequence is 13 residues long.

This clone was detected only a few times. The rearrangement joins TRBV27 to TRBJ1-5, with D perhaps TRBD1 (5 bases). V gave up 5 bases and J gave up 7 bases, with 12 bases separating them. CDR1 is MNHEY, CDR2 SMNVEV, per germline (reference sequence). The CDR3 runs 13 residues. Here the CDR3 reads CASSGERGQPQHF. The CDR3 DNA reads TGTGCCAGCAGTGGCGAAAGGGGCCAGCCCCAGCATTTT.

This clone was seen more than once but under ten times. The CDR3 DNA is TGTGCCACCAGCCCCCGAGTACAGGGCCATGAGCAGTACTTC. Protein sequence: CATSPRVQGHEQYF. J is TRBJ2-7 and V is TRBV15; TRBD1 might be the D (6 bases). Germline CDR1 is LNHNV and CDR2 is YYDKDF (reference sequence). V shed 5 bases and J shed 7 bases, with 18 bases lying between them. This CDR3 has 14 amino acids.

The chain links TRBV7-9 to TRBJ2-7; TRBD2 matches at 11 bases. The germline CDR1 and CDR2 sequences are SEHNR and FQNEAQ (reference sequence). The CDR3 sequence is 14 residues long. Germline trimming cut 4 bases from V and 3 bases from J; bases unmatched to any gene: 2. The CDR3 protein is CASSSTSGSYEQYF. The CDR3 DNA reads TGTGCCAGCAGCTCAACTAGCGGGAGCTACGAGCAGTACTTC.

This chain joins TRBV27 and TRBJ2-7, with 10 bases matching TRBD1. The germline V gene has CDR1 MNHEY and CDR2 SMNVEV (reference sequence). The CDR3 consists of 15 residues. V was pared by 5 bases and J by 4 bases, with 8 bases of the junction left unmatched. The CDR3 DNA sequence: TGTGCCAGCAGTCGGAGACAGGGGGCTCTGTACGAGCAGTACTTC. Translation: CASSRRQGALYEQYF.

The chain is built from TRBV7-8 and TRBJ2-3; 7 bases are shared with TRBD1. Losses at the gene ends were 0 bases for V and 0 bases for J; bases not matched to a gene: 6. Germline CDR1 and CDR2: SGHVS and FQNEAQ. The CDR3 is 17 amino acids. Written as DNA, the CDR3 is TGTGCCAGCAGCTTAGCGGCCTTACAGGGGAGCACAGATACGCAGTATTTT. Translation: CASSLAALQGSTDTQYF.

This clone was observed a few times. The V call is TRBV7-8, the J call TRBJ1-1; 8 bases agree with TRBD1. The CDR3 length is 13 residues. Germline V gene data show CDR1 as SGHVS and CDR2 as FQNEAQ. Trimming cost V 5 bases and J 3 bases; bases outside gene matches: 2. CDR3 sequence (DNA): TGTGCCAGCAGCAAGGACAGGGACACTGAAGCTTTCTTT. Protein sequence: CASSKDRDTEAFF.

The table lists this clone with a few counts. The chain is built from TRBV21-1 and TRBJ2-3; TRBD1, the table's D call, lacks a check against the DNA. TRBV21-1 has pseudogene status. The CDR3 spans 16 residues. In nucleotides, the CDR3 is TGTGCCAGCAGCAATCGAACGACAGGGGTGGCAGATACGCAGTATTTT. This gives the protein CASSNRTTGVADTQYF.

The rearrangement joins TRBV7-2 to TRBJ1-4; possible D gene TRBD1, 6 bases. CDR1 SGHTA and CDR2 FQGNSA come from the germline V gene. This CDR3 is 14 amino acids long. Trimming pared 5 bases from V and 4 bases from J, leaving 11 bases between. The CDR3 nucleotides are TGTGCCAGCAGCCCGACAGGAATTAATGAAAAACTGTTTTTT. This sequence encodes CASSPTGINEKLFF.

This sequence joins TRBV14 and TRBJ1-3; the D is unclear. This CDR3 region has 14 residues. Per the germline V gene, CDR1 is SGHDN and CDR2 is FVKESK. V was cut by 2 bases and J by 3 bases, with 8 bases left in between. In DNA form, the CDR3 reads TGTGCCAGCAGCCAAAGCGGACTTGGAAACACCATATATTTT. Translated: CASSQSGLGNTIYF.